The 16 T cell receptor beta chains listed next were all sequenced from one sample in a study of T-cell reconstitution after alpha-beta-depleted transplantation in children. Unique molecular identifiers were incorporated into the prepared TCRbeta library. TCRdb analysed the PCR reads with MiXCR anew, one entry per CDR3 protein. Of 250,000 to 350,000 distinct CDR3 sequences listed, approximately 23% are singletons. Here the sequenced sample was PBMCs, mostly from graft donor cells, taken 180 days after TCRalphabeta/CD19-depleted stem cell transplant. The receptors stem from a male patient under 18 who had a stem cell transplant for acute lymphoblastic leukemia, so the T cells may come from the graft donor.

The table lists this clonotype with a few counts. V and J are TRBV5-1 and TRBJ2-1; D is ambiguous. CDR1 and CDR2 (germline): SGHRS, YFSETQ. This CDR3 has 15 amino acids. V was shortened by 0 bases and J by 0 bases, with 7 bases between the two germline ends. This CDR3 reads CASSLARSSYNEQFF. The DNA of the CDR3 is TGCGCCAGCAGCTTGGCCAGGAGCTCCTACAATGAGCAGTTCTTC.

The CDR3 here is CASSLDLFSGNTIYF. The CDR3 bases are TGTGCCAGCAGCTTAGACCTTTTCTCTGGAAACACCATATATTTT. The chain carries TRBV7-9 and TRBJ1-3; no definite D call. Germline-derived CDR1 and CDR2 are SEHNR and FQNEAQ (reference sequence). The CDR3 sequence is 15 residues long. Trimming took 1 base from V and 0 from J, leaving 7 bases between them.

The chain has TRBV20-1 and TRBJ2-5, with 7 positions matching TRBD2. Germline assignment: CDR1 DFQATT and CDR2 SNEGSKA (reference sequence). The CDR3 has 18 residues. The V segment lost 6 bases and the J segment 2 bases; nucleotides outside the gene matches: 21. In nucleotides, the CDR3 is TGCAGTGCCCTGCGTGGGAGGGTGGCCATTCACGGGCAAGAGACCCAGTACTTC. Its protein is CSALRGRVAIHGQETQYF.

The chain joins TRBV9 to TRBJ2-1; unclear D gene. The CDR3 spans 15 residues. Germline assignment: CDR1 SGDLS and CDR2 YYNGEE. V was pared by 4 bases and J by 4 bases, with 15 bases between. CDR3 loop: CASSPHALSYNEQFF. The CDR3 nucleotides are TGTGCCAGCAGCCCCCACGCGCTGTCTTACAATGAGCAGTTCTTC.

This chain uses TRBV20-1 with TRBJ2-7, with 7 bases matching TRBD1. The CDR3 runs 14 residues. Germline V CDR1 and CDR2: DFQATT, SNEGSKA (reference sequence). With 4 bases clipped from V and 2 bases from J, the junction kept 8 bases outside the gene matches. The CDR3, as DNA: TGCAGTGCTATCCCGACAGGGACACCCTACGAGCAGTACTTC. Its translation is CSAIPTGTPYEQYF.

The chain has TRBV14 and TRBJ2-1, with a weak D call TRBD1 (6 bases). CDR1 SGHDN and CDR2 FVKESK come from the germline V gene. Trimming removed 4 bases from V and 10 bases from J, with 23 bases in between. This CDR3 region has 16 residues. CDR3 sequence: CASSRYRGGPRGEQFF. DNA for the CDR3: TGTGCCAGCAGCCGCTACCGTGGGGGCCCCCGAGGGGAGCAGTTCTTC. The whole variable domain, remainder taken from reference TRBV14 and TRBJ2-1, is EAGVTQFPSHSVIEKGQTVTLRCDPISGHDNLYWYRRVMGKEIKFLLHFVKESKQDESGMPNNRFLAERTGGTYSTLKVQPAELEDSGVYFCASSRYRGGPRGEQFFGPGTRLTVL.

In its sample, this clonotype was seen a few times. The V and J genes are TRBV12-3 or TRBV12-4 and TRBJ1-2; D unclear. The CDR3 sequence is 12 residues long. Trimming stripped 10 bases from V and 8 bases from J, with 17 bases between. CDR3 coding DNA: TGTGCCATTACCCCGTCAACGGAGGGCTACACCTTC. Amino acid sequence: CAITPSTEGYTF.

The chain links TRBV5-1 to TRBJ1-1; D is unresolved. Germline lookup yields CDR1 SGHRS and CDR2 YFSETQ. V was pared by 2 bases and J by 7 bases, with 18 bases between. The CDR3 is made up of 15 amino acids. CDR3 sequence: CASSLMGSAPREAFF. CDR3 nucleotide sequence: TGCGCCAGCAGCTTAATGGGGAGTGCGCCTCGTGAAGCTTTCTTT.

A few counts support this clonotype. J is TRBJ1-5 and V is TRBV20-1, with D uncertain. Trimming took off 2 bases at V and 2 bases at J, with 10 bases between the two ends. CDR1 is DFQATT and CDR2 is SNEGSKA in the germline V gene (reference sequence). This CDR3 is 14 amino acids long. This CDR3 reads CSARSFGGNQPQHF. CDR3 bases: TGCAGTGCTAGAAGTTTCGGGGGCAATCAGCCCCAGCATTTT.

As for this clonotype: This likely comes from a read error, as the CDR3 has no conserved phenylalanine or tryptophan at its end. The rearrangement joins TRBV5-1 to TRBJ2-1; D unclear. Germline values: CDR1 SGHRS, CDR2 YFSETQ. The CDR3 has 14 amino acids. The V end was cut by 2 bases, the J end by 5 bases, with 11 bases between. CDR3 region: CASSLPGQHNEQFY. CDR3 sequence (DNA): TGCGCCAGCAGCTTACCGGGCCAACACAATGAGCAGTTCTAC.

The gene calls are TRBV3-1 and TRBJ2-1, with D perhaps matching TRBD2 (6 bases). CDR1 and CDR2 from the germline V gene are LGHDT and YNNKEL (reference sequence). Between the trimmed V and J ends, which lost 4 bases and 9 bases, there was a span of 19 bases. The CDR3 totals 15 residues. The CDR3 reads CASSLSSERLSEQFF. In DNA form, the CDR3 reads TGTGCCAGCAGCCTGTCTAGCGAGCGGCTGAGTGAGCAGTTCTTC.

The chain uses TRBV12-3 or TRBV12-4 and TRBJ1-2; TRBD1 aligns across 7 bases. The CDR3 contains 14 residues. J gave up 4 bases and V 3 bases, and 5 bases lay outside the gene matches. This chain's CDR3 is CASSFGQAIYGYTF. The CDR3, as DNA: TGTGCCAGCAGTTTCGGACAGGCTATCTATGGCTACACCTTC.

This clonotype was observed a handful of times. This sequence joins TRBV5-1 and TRBJ2-2, with D possibly matching TRBD1 (5 bases). The germline V gene has CDR1 SGHRS and CDR2 YFSETQ. The CDR3 loop spans 14 amino acids. V lost 7 bases and J 5 bases, leaving 15 bases between the germline ends. CDR3 coding DNA: TGCGCCAGCTCCAAGTACAGGAGAACCGGGGAGCTGTTTTTT. It specifies CASSKYRRTGELFF.

The V gene is TRBV7-3, the J gene TRBJ2-6; D ambiguous. The CDR3 contains 15 residues. V was clipped by 4 bases and J by 1 base, with 8 bases between them. Germline CDR1 SGHTA, CDR2 FQGTGA. This CDR3 is CASSSARSGANVLTF. DNA of the CDR3: TGTGCCAGCAGCTCCGCCAGGTCTGGGGCCAACGTCCTGACTTTC. The full variable domain, completed using reference TRBV7-3 and TRBJ2-6, is GAGVSQTPSNKVTEKGKYVELRCDPISGHTALYWYRQSLGQGPEFLIYFQGTGAADDSGLPNDRFFAVRPEGSVSTLKIQRTERGDSAVYLCASSSARSGANVLTFGAGSRLTVL.

This clonotype occurred a few times. The V gene is TRBV10-3, the J gene TRBJ2-1; TRBD2 matches at 11 bases. CDR1 and CDR2 (germline): ENHRY, SYGVKD. This CDR3 is 15 amino acids long. V dropped 2 bases and J dropped 5; count of bases not matched to a gene: 2. The CDR3 loop is CAISEGLAGNNEQFF. In DNA, the CDR3 is TGTGCCATCAGTGAGGGACTAGCGGGTAACAATGAGCAGTTCTTC.

J is TRBJ2-1 and V is TRBV20-1, with 9 bases aligning to TRBD2. J lost 9 bases, V lost 3 bases, and 12 bases had no gene match. Per germline, CDR1 DFQATT and CDR2 SNEGSKA (reference sequence). The CDR3 length is 15 residues. The CDR3 here is CSARGGRALIGEQFF. For the CDR3, the DNA is TGCAGTGCTAGGGGCGGGAGGGCCCTTATTGGTGAGCAGTTCTTC.